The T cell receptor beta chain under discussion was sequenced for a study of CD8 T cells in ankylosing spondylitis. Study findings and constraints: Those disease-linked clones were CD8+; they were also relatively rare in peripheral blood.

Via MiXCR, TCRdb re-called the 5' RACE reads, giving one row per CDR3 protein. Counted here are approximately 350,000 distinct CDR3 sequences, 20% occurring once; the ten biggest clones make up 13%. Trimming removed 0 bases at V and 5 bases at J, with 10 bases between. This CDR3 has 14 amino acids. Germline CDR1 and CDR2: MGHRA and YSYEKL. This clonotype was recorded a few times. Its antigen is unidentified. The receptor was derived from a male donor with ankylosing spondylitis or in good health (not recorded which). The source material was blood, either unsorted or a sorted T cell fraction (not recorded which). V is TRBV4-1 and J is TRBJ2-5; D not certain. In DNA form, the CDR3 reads TGCGCCAGCAGCCAAGAGAGGACGATTGAGACCCAGTACTTC. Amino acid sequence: CASSQERTIETQYF.